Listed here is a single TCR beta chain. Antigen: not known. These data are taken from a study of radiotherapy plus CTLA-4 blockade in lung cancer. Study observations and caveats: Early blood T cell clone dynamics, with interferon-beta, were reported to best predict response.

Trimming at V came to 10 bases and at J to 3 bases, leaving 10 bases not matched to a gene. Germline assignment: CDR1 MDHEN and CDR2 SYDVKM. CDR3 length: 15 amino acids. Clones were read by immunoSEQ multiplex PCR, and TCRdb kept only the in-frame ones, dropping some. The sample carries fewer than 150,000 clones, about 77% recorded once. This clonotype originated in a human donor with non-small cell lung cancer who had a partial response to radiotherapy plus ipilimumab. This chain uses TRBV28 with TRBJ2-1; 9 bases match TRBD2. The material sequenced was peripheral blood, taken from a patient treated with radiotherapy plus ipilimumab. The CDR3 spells CATKWASGNYNEQFF. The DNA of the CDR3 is TGTGCCACAAAGTGGGCTAGCGGGAACTACAATGAGCAGTTCTTC.